Shown below are 15 T cell receptor beta chains from a single sample sequenced in a study of T cell repertoires in cytomegalovirus infection. TCRdb ran MiXCR on the reads and lists one entry per CDR3 protein. The table records 200,000 or so distinct CDR3 sequences, roughly 30% of them present only once. Source material: PBMCs. The receptors derive from a human donor in good health (CMV status not recorded). Some clones in this sample may be carry-over from other donors' samples.

This clonotype was observed a handful of times. The rearrangement uses TRBV20-1 and TRBJ2-5; maybe TRBD1 (6 bases). The germline V and J ends were trimmed by 2 bases and 7 bases, with 20 bases remaining between them. From germline, CDR1 is DFQATT and CDR2 SNEGSKA (reference sequence). The CDR3 spans 15 residues. CDR3 coding DNA: TGCAGTGCTAGACTCCGGGACAATTCCCGGGGGACCCAGTACTTC. Its protein is CSARLRDNSRGTQYF.

This clonotype showed up just a few times. The CDR3 spells CASSLGERREGYTF. For the CDR3, the DNA is TGTGCCAGCAGCTTAGGGGAGCGGAGGGAAGGCTACACCTTC. The chain combines TRBV11-2 with TRBJ1-2, with D unresolved. Germline-derived CDR1 and CDR2 are SGHAT and FQNNGV. The CDR3 contains 14 residues. V was pared by 1 base and J by 8 bases, with 14 bases between.

The V call is TRBV12-3 or TRBV12-4, the J call TRBJ2-3; D is unclear. Trimming removed 4 bases at V and 0 bases at J, with 11 bases between. This CDR3 comprises 15 residues. The CDR3 bases are TGTGCCAGCAGTTCGCGGATCTCTAGCACAGATACGCAGTATTTT. This translates into CASSSRISSTDTQYF.

This clonotype was found a few times. The chain combines TRBV7-9 with TRBJ1-2; possible D gene TRBD1, 5 bases. The V gene lost 5 bases and the J gene lost 3 bases, with 16 bases spanning the gap. CDR3 length: 15 residues. The germline V gene has CDR1 SEHNR and CDR2 FQNEAQ (reference sequence). CDR3 DNA sequence: TGTGCCAGCAGCCCATGGGACTCGGGCCACTATGGCTACACCTTC. This gives the protein CASSPWDSGHYGYTF.

The table lists this clonotype with a few counts. V is TRBV10-3 and J is TRBJ2-7, with D unclear. The V and J ends lost 5 bases and 2 bases respectively, with 10 bases between them. The germline V gene encodes CDR1 ENHRY and CDR2 SYGVKD. CDR3 length equals 13 residues. The CDR3 region has the DNA TGTGCCATCAGTCGGACCGAGACCTACGAGCAGTACTTC. Translated: CAISRTETYEQYF.

The chain joins TRBV7-3 to TRBJ2-3; D remains unclear. Deletions cut 4 bases from V and 0 bases from J, with 11 bases between. CDR3 length: 15 amino acids. Germline lookup yields CDR1 SGHTA and CDR2 FQGTGA. This CDR3 reads CASSSDGKSTDTQYF. CDR3 DNA sequence: TGTGCCAGCAGCTCGGACGGAAAAAGCACAGATACGCAGTATTTT.

V and J are TRBV6-1 and TRBJ2-7; TRBD1 aligns across 10 bases. The CDR3 consists of 14 residues. CDR1 and CDR2 from the germline V gene are MNHNS and SASEGT. The trim removed 6 bases at V and 0 bases at J, leaving 2 bases unmatched. The CDR3 DNA is TGTGCCAGCAGCCGGGACAGGGGCTCCTACGAGCAGTACTTC. Translating gives CASSRDRGSYEQYF.

The table lists this clonotype with a few counts. The gene calls are TRBV7-2 and TRBJ1-1, with TRBD1 matching 7 bases. Trimming cost V 1 base and J 5 bases; bases outside gene matches: 7. Germline CDR1 reads SGHTA; CDR2 reads FQGNSA. CDR3 length: 15 amino acids. CDR3 nucleotides: TGTGCCAGCAGCTTAGGGGGAGGGGGCGGAACTGAAGCTTTCTTT. Translation gives CASSLGGGGGTEAFF.

This clonotype came up many times. The V call is TRBV11-2, the J call TRBJ1-2; 8 nucleotides agree with TRBD1. With V trimmed by 3 bases and J by 4 bases, 4 bases remained unmatched. The CDR3 is 14 amino acids. Germline values: CDR1 SGHAT, CDR2 FQNNGV. The DNA for the CDR3 is TGTGCCAGCAGCTTTGGACAGGGATCCTATGGCTACACCTTC. Its protein is CASSFGQGSYGYTF.

This clonotype was counted at least ten times. The rearrangement links TRBV7-2 to TRBJ2-1; the D gene is possibly TRBD2 (6 bases). Trimming took 1 base from V and 4 from J, leaving 8 bases between them. Germline V gives CDR1 SGHTA, CDR2 FQGNSA. The CDR3 covers 14 residues. The CDR3 spells CASSLGTTYNEQFF. For the CDR3, the DNA is TGTGCCAGCAGCTTAGGGACTACGTACAATGAGCAGTTCTTC.

The rearrangement uses TRBV7-2 and TRBJ2-2; 9 nucleotides line up with TRBD1. Losses at the gene ends were 5 bases for V and 7 bases for J; bases not matched to a gene: 8. The germline gives CDR1 SGHTA, CDR2 FQGNSA. This CDR3 is built from 15 residues. CDR3 in amino acids: CASSLQGAELGELFF. DNA for the CDR3: TGTGCCAGCAGCCTACAGGGGGCTGAGCTCGGGGAGCTGTTTTTT. The full variable domain, with the rest looked up from reference TRBV7-2 and TRBJ2-2, is GAGVSQSPSNKVTEKGKDVELRCDPISGHTALYWYRQSLGQGLEFLIYFQGNSAPDKSGLPSDRFSAERTGGSVSTLTIQRTQQEDSAVYLCASSLQGAELGELFFGEGSRLTVL.

The V and J genes are TRBV11-1 and TRBJ1-3; D is undetermined. Germline V gene lookup returns CDR1 SGHAT and CDR2 FQDESV (reference sequence). This CDR3 region has 14 residues. Trimming cost V 5 bases and J 8 bases, with 16 bases left between them. The CDR3 region is CASSLTTPADTIYF. The CDR3, as DNA: TGTGCCAGCAGCCTGACAACCCCTGCGGACACCATATATTTT.

This clonotype was picked up a small number of times. The chain is built from TRBV7-9 and TRBJ2-2; D may be TRBD1 (7 bases). V was cut by 0 bases and J by 2 bases, with 13 bases left in between. CDR3 size: 17 residues. The germline gives CDR1 SEHNR, CDR2 FQNEAQ (reference sequence). Written as DNA, the CDR3 is TGTGCCAGCAGCTTAGCGGGCGGGACAGTTAACACCGGGGAGCTGTTTTTT. The encoded protein is CASSLAGGTVNTGELFF. Full variable domain (remainder filled in from reference TRBV7-9 and TRBJ2-2): DTGVSQNPRHKITKRGQNVTFRCDPISEHNRLYWYRQTLGQGPEFLTYFQNEAQLEKSRLLSDRFSAERPKGSFSTLEIQRTEQGDSAMYLCASSLAGGTVNTGELFFGEGSRLTVL.

The chain combines TRBV7-9 with TRBJ1-6, with TRBD1 matching 9 bases. V was clipped by 8 bases and J by 7 bases; unmatched bases: 6. The CDR3 spans 14 residues. Germline lookup yields CDR1 SEHNR and CDR2 FQNEAQ (reference sequence). The CDR3 nucleotides read TGTGCCAGCGCGACCGGGACAGGGAATTCACCCCTCCACTTT. Protein sequence: CASATGTGNSPLHF.

The sample holds many counts of this clonotype. The V call is TRBV7-2, the J call TRBJ2-1; D is possibly TRBD1 (5 bases). The CDR3 is made up of 16 amino acids. CDR1 is SGHTA, CDR2 FQGNSA, per germline. V was clipped by 3 bases and J by 6 bases, with 18 bases between them. CDR3 bases: TGTGCCAGCAGCTTTCCAGGGCCTACAGCACCCAATGAGCAGTTCTTC. It encodes CASSFPGPTAPNEQFF.